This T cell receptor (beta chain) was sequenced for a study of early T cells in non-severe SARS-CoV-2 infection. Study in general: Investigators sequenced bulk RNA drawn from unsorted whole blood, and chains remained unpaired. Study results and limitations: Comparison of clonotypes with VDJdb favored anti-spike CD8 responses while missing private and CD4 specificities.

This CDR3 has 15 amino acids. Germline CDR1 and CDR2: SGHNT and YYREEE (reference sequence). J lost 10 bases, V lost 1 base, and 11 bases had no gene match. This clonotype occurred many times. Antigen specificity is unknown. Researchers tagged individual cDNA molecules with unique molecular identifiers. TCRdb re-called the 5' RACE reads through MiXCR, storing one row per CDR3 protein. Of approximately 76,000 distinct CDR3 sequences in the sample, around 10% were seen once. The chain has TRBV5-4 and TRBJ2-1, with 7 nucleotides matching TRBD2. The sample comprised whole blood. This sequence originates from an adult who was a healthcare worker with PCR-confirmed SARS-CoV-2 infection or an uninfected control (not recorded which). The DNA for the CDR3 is TGTGCCAGCAGCTTGTTAGGACTAGGCTCGTGGGAGCAGTTCTTC. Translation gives CASSLLGLGSWEQFF.